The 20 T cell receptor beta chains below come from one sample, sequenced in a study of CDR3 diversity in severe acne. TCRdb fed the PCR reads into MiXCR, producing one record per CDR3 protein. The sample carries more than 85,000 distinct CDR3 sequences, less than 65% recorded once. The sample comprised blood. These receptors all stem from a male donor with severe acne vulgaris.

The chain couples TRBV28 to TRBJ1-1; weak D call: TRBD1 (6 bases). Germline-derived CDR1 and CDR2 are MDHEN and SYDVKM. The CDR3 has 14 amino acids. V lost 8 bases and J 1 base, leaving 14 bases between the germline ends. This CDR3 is CASLDGGANTEAFF. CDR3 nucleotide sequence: TGTGCCAGCCTAGACGGGGGGGCGAACACTGAAGCTTTCTTT.

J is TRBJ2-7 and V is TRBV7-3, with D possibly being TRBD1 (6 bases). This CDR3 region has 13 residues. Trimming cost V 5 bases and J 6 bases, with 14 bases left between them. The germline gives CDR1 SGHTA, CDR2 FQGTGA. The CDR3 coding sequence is TGTGCCAGCAGCGCGACAGGTGCCCGCGAGCAGTACTTC. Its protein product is CASSATGAREQYF.

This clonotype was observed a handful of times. The DNA of the CDR3 is TGTGCCACCAGCTTCCGCAATCAGCCCCAGCATTTT. This gives the protein CATSFRNQPQHF. V and J are TRBV15 and TRBJ1-5; D remains unclear. V lost 5 bases and J lost 2, with 4 bases in between. CDR1 is LNHNV, CDR2 YYDKDF, per germline (reference sequence). This CDR3 contains 12 residues.

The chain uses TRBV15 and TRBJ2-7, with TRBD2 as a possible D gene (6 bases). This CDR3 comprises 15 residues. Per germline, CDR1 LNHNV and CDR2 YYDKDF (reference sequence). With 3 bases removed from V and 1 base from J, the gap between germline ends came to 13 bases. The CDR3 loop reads CATSRQPGGSYEQYF. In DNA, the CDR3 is TGTGCCACCAGCAGGCAACCCGGGGGATCCTACGAGCAGTACTTC.

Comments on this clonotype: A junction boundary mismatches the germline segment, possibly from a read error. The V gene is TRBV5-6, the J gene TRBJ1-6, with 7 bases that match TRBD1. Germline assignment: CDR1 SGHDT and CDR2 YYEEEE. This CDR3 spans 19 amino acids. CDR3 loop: CASSSSTGLSSSYNSPLLF. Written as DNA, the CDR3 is TGTGCCAGCAGCAGCTCGACAGGGCTTTCGAGCTCCTATAATTCACCCCTCCTCTTT.

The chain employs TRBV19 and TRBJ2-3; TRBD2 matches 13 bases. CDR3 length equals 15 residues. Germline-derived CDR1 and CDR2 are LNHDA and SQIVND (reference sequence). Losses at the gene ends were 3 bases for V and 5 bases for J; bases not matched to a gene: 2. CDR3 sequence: CASSIRLAGGDTQYF. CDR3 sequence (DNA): TGTGCCAGTAGTATCAGACTAGCGGGAGGAGATACGCAGTATTTT.

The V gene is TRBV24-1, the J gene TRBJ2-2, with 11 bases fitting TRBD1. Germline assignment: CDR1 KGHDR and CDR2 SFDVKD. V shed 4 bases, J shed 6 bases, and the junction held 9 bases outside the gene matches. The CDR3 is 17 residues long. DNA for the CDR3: TGTGCCACCAGTGAGGCAGCCGGGACAGGGGGACCCGGGGAGCTGTTTTTT. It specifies CATSEAAGTGGPGELFF.

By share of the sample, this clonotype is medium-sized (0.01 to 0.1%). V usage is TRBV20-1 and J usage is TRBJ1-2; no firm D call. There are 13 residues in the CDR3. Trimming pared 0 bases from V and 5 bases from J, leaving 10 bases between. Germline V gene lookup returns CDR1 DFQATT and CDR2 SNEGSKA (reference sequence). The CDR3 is CSARDFPDYGYTF. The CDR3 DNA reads TGCAGTGCTAGAGACTTCCCCGATTATGGCTACACCTTC.

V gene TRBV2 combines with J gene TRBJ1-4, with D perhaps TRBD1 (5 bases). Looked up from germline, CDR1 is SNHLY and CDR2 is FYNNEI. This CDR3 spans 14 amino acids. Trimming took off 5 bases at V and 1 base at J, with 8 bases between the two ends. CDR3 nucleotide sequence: TGTGCCAGCAGTCGGGACGGAACTAATGAAAAACTGTTTTTT. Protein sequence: CASSRDGTNEKLFF.

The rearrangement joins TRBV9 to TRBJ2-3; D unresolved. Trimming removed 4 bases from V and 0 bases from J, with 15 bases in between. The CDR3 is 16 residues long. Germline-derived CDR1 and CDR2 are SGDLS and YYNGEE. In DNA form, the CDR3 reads TGTGCCAGCAGCCACCGGGTCGGCGTAAGCACAGATACGCAGTATTTT. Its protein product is CASSHRVGVSTDTQYF. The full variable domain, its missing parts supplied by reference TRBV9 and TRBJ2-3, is DSGVTQTPKHLITATGQRVTLRCSPRSGDLSVYWYQQSLDQGLQFLIQYYNGEERAKGNILERFSAQQFPDLHSELNLSSLELGDSALYFCASSHRVGVSTDTQYFGPGTRLTVL.

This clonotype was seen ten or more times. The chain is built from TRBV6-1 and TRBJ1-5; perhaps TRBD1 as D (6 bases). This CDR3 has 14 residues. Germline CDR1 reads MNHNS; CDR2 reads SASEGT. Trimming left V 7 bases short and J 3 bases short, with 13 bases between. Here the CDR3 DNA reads TGTGCCAGCATGCCCCGGACAGACAATCAGCCCCAGCATTTT. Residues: CASMPRTDNQPQHF.

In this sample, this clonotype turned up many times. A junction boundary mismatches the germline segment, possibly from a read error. Written as DNA, the CDR3 is TGTGCCGGCAGTTTAGCGACTAGCACCGAGCAGTACTTC. Protein product: CAGSLATSTEQYF. This chain joins TRBV7-2 and TRBJ2-7; 7 nucleotides line up with TRBD2. CDR1 is SGHTA and CDR2 is FQGNSA in the germline V gene. There are 13 residues in the CDR3.

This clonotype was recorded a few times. CDR3 in amino acids: CASRTPSGRGRETQYF. CDR3 nucleotides: TGTGCCAGCAGGACCCCTAGCGGGAGGGGACGGGAGACCCAGTACTTC. This chain joins TRBV6-2 or TRBV6-3 and TRBJ2-5; 12 nucleotides match TRBD2. Germline trimming cut 6 bases from V and 5 bases from J; bases unmatched to any gene: 10. The CDR3 is 16 amino acids. Germline V CDR1 and CDR2: MNHEY, SVGEGT.

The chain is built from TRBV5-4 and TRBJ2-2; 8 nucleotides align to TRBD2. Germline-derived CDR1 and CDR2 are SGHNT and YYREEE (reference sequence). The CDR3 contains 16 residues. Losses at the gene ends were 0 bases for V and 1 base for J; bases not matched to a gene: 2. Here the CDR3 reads CASSLGLAKNTGELFF. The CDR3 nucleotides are TGTGCCAGCAGCTTGGGACTAGCGAAGAACACCGGGGAGCTGTTTTTT.

The CDR3 protein is CATSRDKEAGANVLTF. CDR3 nucleotide sequence: TGTGCCACCAGCAGAGATAAGGAGGCTGGGGCCAACGTCCTGACTTTC. The genes are TRBV15 and TRBJ2-6; D might be TRBD2 (5 bases). Germline CDR1 reads LNHNV; CDR2 reads YYDKDF (reference sequence). Trimming removed 0 bases from V and 2 bases from J, with 8 bases in between. The CDR3 totals 16 residues.

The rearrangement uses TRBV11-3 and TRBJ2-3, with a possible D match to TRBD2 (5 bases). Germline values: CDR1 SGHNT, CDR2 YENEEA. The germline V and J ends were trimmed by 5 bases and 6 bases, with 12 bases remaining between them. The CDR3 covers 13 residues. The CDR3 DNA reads TGTGCCAGCAGCCTTAGCGACTGGGATACGCAGTATTTT. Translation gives CASSLSDWDTQYF.

The CDR3, as DNA: TGTGCCAGCAGCTTAGTGACAGGGGGCTACGAGCAGTACTTC. It encodes CASSLVTGGYEQYF. This chain connects TRBV7-2 to TRBJ2-7; 9 nucleotides match TRBD1. The trim removed 1 base at V and 3 bases at J, leaving 1 base unmatched. Germline assignment: CDR1 SGHTA and CDR2 FQGNSA. The CDR3 runs to 14 residues.

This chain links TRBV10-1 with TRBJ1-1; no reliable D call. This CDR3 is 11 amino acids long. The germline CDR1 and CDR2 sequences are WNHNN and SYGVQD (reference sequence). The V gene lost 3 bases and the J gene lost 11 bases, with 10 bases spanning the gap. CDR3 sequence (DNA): TGCGCCAGCAGTGATGACACTGCCGCTTTCTTT. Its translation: CASSDDTAAFF.

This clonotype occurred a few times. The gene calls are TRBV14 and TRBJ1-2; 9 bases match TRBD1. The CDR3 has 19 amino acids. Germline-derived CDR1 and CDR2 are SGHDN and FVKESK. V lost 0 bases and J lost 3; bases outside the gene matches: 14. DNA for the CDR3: TGTGCCAGCAGCCAAGATCGGCCTGTTGGGGACAGGGAGGACTATGGCTACACCTTC. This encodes CASSQDRPVGDREDYGYTF.

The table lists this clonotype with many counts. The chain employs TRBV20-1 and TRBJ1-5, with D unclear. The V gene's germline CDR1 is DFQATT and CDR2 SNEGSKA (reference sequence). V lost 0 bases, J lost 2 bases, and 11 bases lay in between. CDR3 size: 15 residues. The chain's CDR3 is CSARDATRGNQPQHF. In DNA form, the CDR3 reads TGCAGTGCTAGAGATGCTACCCGCGGCAATCAGCCCCAGCATTTT.